The 5 T cell receptor beta chains below were found in one sample sequenced in a study of OX40 agonist ivuxolimab in advanced cancers. The assay was immunoSEQ multiplex PCR, and TCRdb's table has in-frame clones only and misses some. The table shows fewer than 70,000 clones, with roughly nine tenths occurring only once. Specimen: CD4+ or CD8+ T cells sorted from blood, collected in a trial of the OX40 agonist ivuxolimab. The receptors come from an adult with an advanced solid tumor such as melanoma, head and neck, liver or kidney cancer.

The chain recombines TRBV11-3 with TRBJ2-5; D gene unclear. The V gene lost 4 bases and the J gene lost 2 bases, with 11 bases spanning the gap. Germline CDR1 and CDR2: SGHNT and YENEEA. The CDR3 loop spans 14 amino acids. The DNA of the CDR3 is TGTGCCAGCAGCTCCAGGACCCGGCAAGAGACCCAGTACTTC. Amino acids: CASSSRTRQETQYF.

This chain links TRBV2 with TRBJ2-7; D is unclear. V shed 2 bases and J shed 2 bases, with 7 bases lying between them. The CDR3 runs to 13 residues. Germline assignment: CDR1 SNHLY and CDR2 FYNNEI. The CDR3 here is CASSEPFAYEQYF. The CDR3 DNA is TGTGCCAGCAGTGAACCCTTTGCCTACGAGCAGTACTTC.

V gene TRBV20-1 combines with J gene TRBJ2-1, with 10 bases lining up with TRBD2. The germline V gene has CDR1 DFQATT and CDR2 SNEGSKA (reference sequence). CDR3 size: 11 residues. J lost 14 bases, V lost 1 base, and 2 bases had no gene match. The CDR3 DNA sequence: TGCAGTGCTAGAGGGCTAGCGGGAGAGTTCTTC. Its translation is CSARGLAGEFF.

V gene TRBV9 combines with J gene TRBJ1-5, with D possibly being TRBD1 (5 bases). The CDR3 covers 15 residues. CDR1 and CDR2 from the germline V gene are SGDLS and YYNGEE. V was pared by 2 bases and J by 5 bases, with 14 bases between. CDR3 sequence (DNA): TGTGCCAGCAGCGTTGGGGGGGAGCCCCATCAGCCCCAGCATTTT. The encoded protein is CASSVGGEPHQPQHF.

The chain combines TRBV4-1 with TRBJ2-2, with D possibly being TRBD2 (6 bases). CDR3 length equals 16 residues. The V end was cut by 5 bases, the J end by 3 bases, with 16 bases between. Germline V gives CDR1 MGHRA, CDR2 YSYEKL. The CDR3 loop reads CASSNEGGTDTGELFF. The CDR3 nucleotides are TGCGCCAGCAGCAACGAAGGCGGGACGGACACCGGGGAGCTGTTTTTT.